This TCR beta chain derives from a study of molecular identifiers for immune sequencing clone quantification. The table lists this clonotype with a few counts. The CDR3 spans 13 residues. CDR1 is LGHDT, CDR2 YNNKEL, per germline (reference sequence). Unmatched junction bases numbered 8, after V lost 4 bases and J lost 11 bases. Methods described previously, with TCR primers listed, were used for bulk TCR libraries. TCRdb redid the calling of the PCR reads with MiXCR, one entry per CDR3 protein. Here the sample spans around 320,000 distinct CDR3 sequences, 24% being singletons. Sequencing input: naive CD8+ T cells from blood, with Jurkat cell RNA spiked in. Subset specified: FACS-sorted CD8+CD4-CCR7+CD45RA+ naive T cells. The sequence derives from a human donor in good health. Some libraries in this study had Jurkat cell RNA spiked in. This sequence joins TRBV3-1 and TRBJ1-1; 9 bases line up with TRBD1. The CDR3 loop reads CASSLGGQGAAFF. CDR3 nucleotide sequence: TGTGCCAGCAGCCTGGGGGGACAGGGAGCGGCTTTCTTT.